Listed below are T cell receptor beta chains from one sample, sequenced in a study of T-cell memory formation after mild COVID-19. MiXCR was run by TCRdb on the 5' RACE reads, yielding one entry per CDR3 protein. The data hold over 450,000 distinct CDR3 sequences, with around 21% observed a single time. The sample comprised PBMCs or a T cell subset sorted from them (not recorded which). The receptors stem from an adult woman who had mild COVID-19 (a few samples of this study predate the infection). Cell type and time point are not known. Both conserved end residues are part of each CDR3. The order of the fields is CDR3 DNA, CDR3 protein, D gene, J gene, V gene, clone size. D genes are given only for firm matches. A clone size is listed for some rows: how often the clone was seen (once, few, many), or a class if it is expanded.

CDR3 DNA: TGCAGTGCTAGTGAATGGGGCAACACTGAAGCTTTCTTT
CDR3 protein: CSASEWGNTEAFF
D gene: -
J gene: TRBJ1-1
V gene: TRBV20-1
clone size: once

CDR3 DNA: TGTGCCAGCAGCTTAGCTAGCGGGAGGCCAGATACGCAGTATTTT
CDR3 protein: CASSLASGRPDTQYF
D gene: TRBD2
J gene: TRBJ2-3
V gene: TRBV7-2
clone size: few

CDR3 DNA: TGCAGTGCTGCCGTCCGGCTTAACGAGCAGTACTTC
CDR3 protein: CSAAVRLNEQYF
D gene: -
J gene: TRBJ2-7
V gene: TRBV20-1
clone size: many

CDR3 DNA: TGCGCCAGCAGCCAAGTCGACAGGGGGCTGTCTGTAGAAAACATTCAGTACTTC
CDR3 protein: CASSQVDRGLSVENIQYF
D gene: TRBD1
J gene: TRBJ2-4
V gene: TRBV4-1
clone size: -

CDR3 DNA: TGTGCCAGCAGTTTAGGGGGTTTAGCTGCTGAGCAGTTCTTC
CDR3 protein: CASSLGGLAAEQFF
D gene: -
J gene: TRBJ2-1
V gene: TRBV12-3/TRBV12-4
clone size: -

CDR3 DNA: TGTGCCAGCCTCGCCGGGGGTTCGGTAAATTCACCCCTCCACTTT
CDR3 protein: CASLAGGSVNSPLHF
D gene: -
J gene: TRBJ1-6
V gene: TRBV12-3/TRBV12-4
clone size: few

CDR3 DNA: TGCAGTGCTAGAGACATAGATGGGGACAGGGGGCGATACACTGAAGCTTTCTTT
CDR3 protein: CSARDIDGDRGRYTEAFF
D gene: TRBD1
J gene: TRBJ1-1
V gene: TRBV20-1
clone size: -

CDR3 DNA: TGTGCCAGCAGTGATGGTCGGGACAATGAGCAGTTCTTC
CDR3 protein: CASSDGRDNEQFF
D gene: -
J gene: TRBJ2-1
V gene: TRBV25-1
clone size: few

CDR3 DNA: TGTGCCAGCAGCTCGCGAGCGGGGCGATACGAGCAGTACTTC
CDR3 protein: CASSSRAGRYEQYF
D gene: TRBD2
J gene: TRBJ2-7
V gene: TRBV7-2
clone size: many

CDR3 DNA: TGTGCCAGCTCACCCCCCGGGTGGTACGATGGCTCCTACGAGCAGTACTTC
CDR3 protein: CASSPPGWYDGSYEQYF
D gene: -
J gene: TRBJ2-7
V gene: TRBV18
clone size: few

CDR3 DNA: TGTGCCAGCAGGATAACAGGGGACCCTCGTGGAAACACCATATATTTT
CDR3 protein: CASRITGDPRGNTIYF
D gene: TRBD1
J gene: TRBJ1-3
V gene: TRBV12-3/TRBV12-4
clone size: -

CDR3 DNA: TGTGCCAGTAGTATGGGGGACAGGTTCAATCAGCCCCAGCATTTT
CDR3 protein: CASSMGDRFNQPQHF
D gene: TRBD1
J gene: TRBJ1-5
V gene: TRBV19
clone size: -

CDR3 DNA: TGCAGCGTTGCGTATTCAGGGCTTAGGATTTCACCCCTCCACTTT
CDR3 protein: CSVAYSGLRISPLHF
D gene: -
J gene: TRBJ1-6
V gene: TRBV29-1
clone size: few

CDR3 DNA: TGTGCCAGCTCGCCAATCAGCGGGACTGAAGCTTTCTTT
CDR3 protein: CASSPISGTEAFF
D gene: -
J gene: TRBJ1-1
V gene: TRBV18
clone size: -

CDR3 DNA: TGCGCCAGCAGCTTCGGACAGGCCCTCCCGAACTATGGCTACACCTTC
CDR3 protein: CASSFGQALPNYGYTF
D gene: TRBD1
J gene: TRBJ1-2
V gene: TRBV5-1
clone size: -

CDR3 DNA: TGTGCCATCAGTGAGCCGGGACTAGCGTTTTATGAGCAGTTCTTC
CDR3 protein: CAISEPGLAFYEQFF
D gene: TRBD2
J gene: TRBJ2-1
V gene: TRBV10-3
clone size: few

CDR3 DNA: TGTGCCAGCAGCACCGGGGCCCAAAACATTCAGTACTTC
CDR3 protein: CASSTGAQNIQYF
D gene: -
J gene: TRBJ2-4
V gene: TRBV7-2
clone size: -

CDR3 DNA: TGTGCCAGCAGCCGAGGGTCCGGGGGATCCGAGCAGTACTTC
CDR3 protein: CASSRGSGGSEQYF
D gene: -
J gene: TRBJ2-7
V gene: TRBV3-1
clone size: -

CDR3 DNA: TGCGCCAGCAGCCCAGGGACACCCATCGAAGCTTTCTTT
CDR3 protein: CASSPGTPIEAFF
D gene: -
J gene: TRBJ1-1
V gene: TRBV5-1
clone size: -

CDR3 DNA: TGTGCCAGCAGCTCCACAGGGGAGGGTGAGCAGTTCTTC
CDR3 protein: CASSSTGEGEQFF
D gene: -
J gene: TRBJ2-1
V gene: TRBV7-9
clone size: -

CDR3 DNA: TGTGCCAGTAGGCCAGGGACACTCGAAAAACTGTTTTTT
CDR3 protein: CASRPGTLEKLFF
D gene: -
J gene: TRBJ1-4
V gene: TRBV19
clone size: -

CDR3 DNA: TGCAGCGTTGAAGCCCTATATAGTGCAACAGATACGCAGTATTTT
CDR3 protein: CSVEALYSATDTQYF
D gene: -
J gene: TRBJ2-3
V gene: TRBV29-1
clone size: many

CDR3 DNA: TGTGCCAGCAGCTTCTTCTCGGGCAGGGGGTATATGACCGCAGATACGCAGTATTTT
CDR3 protein: CASSFFSGRGYMTADTQYF
D gene: TRBD1
J gene: TRBJ2-3
V gene: TRBV7-2
clone size: few

CDR3 DNA: TGCAGCGTTGAAATAGCGGGGGAGCTCCAAGAGACCCAGTACTTC
CDR3 protein: CSVEIAGELQETQYF
D gene: TRBD2
J gene: TRBJ2-5
V gene: TRBV29-1
clone size: -

CDR3 DNA: TGCGCCAGCAGCGGTCACAATGAGCAGTTCTTC
CDR3 protein: CASSGHNEQFF
D gene: -
J gene: TRBJ2-1
V gene: TRBV5-1
clone size: many

CDR3 DNA: TGTGCCAGCAGCTTAGGGCGGGGAGGCCAAAAAACCGGGGAGCTGTTTTTT
CDR3 protein: CASSLGRGGQKTGELFF
D gene: -
J gene: TRBJ2-2
V gene: TRBV11-2
clone size: few

CDR3 DNA: TGCAGCGTTGCCGACACCGGGGAGCTGTTTTTT
CDR3 protein: CSVADTGELFF
D gene: -
J gene: TRBJ2-2
V gene: TRBV29-1
clone size: many

CDR3 DNA: TGCGCCAGCAGCGGGGATCGGAGAGGAGATACGCAGTATTTT
CDR3 protein: CASSGDRRGDTQYF
D gene: -
J gene: TRBJ2-3
V gene: TRBV5-1
clone size: many

CDR3 DNA: TGTGCCAGCAGAGTGGACAGGGGTTCCACCGGGGAGCTGTTTTTT
CDR3 protein: CASRVDRGSTGELFF
D gene: TRBD1
J gene: TRBJ2-2
V gene: TRBV6-5
clone size: few

CDR3 DNA: TGCGCCAGCAGCTTGGAATTCGGACTAGGGACCGGGGAGCTGTTTTTT
CDR3 protein: CASSLEFGLGTGELFF
D gene: TRBD2
J gene: TRBJ2-2
V gene: TRBV5-1
clone size: many

CDR3 DNA: TGTGCCACCAGTGCCCTTCTAGGGAACATTCAGTACTTC
CDR3 protein: CATSALLGNIQYF
D gene: -
J gene: TRBJ2-4
V gene: TRBV24-1
clone size: -

CDR3 DNA: TGTGCCAGTAGTATAGGACAGGGGAGGACCTACGAGCAGTACTTC
CDR3 protein: CASSIGQGRTYEQYF
D gene: TRBD1
J gene: TRBJ2-7
V gene: TRBV19
clone size: few